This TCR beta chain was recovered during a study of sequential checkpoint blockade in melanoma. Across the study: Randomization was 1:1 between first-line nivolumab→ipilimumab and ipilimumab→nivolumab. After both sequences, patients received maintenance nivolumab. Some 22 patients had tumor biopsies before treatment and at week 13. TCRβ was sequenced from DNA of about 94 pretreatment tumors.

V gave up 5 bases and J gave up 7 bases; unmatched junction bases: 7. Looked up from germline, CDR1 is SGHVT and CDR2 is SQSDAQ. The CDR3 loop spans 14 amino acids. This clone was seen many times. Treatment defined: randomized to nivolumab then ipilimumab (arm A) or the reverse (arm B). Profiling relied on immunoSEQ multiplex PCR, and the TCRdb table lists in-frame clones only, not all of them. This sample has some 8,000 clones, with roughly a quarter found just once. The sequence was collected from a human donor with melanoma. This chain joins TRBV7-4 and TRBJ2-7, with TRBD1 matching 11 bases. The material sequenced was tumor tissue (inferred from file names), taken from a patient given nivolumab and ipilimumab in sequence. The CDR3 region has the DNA TGTGCCAGCAGCATGGGACAGGGGGTGAGGGAGCAGTACTTC. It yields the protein CASSMGQGVREQYF.